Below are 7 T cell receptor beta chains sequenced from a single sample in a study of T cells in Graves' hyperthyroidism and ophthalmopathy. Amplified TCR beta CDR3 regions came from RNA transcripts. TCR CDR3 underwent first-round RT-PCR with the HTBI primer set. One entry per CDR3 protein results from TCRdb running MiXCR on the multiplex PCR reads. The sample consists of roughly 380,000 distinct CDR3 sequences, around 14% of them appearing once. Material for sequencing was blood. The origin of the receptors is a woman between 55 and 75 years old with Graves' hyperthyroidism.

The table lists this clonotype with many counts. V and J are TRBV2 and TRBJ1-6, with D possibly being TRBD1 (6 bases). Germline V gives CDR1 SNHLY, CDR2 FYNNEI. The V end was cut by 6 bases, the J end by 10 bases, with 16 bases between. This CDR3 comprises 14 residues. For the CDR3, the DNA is TGTGCCAGCAGGGTTCAAACAGGGAAGTCACCCCTCCACTTT. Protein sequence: CASRVQTGKSPLHF.

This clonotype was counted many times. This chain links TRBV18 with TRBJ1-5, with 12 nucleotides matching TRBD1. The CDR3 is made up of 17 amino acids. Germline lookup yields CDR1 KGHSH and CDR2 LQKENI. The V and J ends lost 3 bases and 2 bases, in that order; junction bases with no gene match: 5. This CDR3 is CASSPGQGAVGNQPQHF. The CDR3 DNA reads TGTGCCAGCTCACCGGGACAGGGGGCTGTGGGCAATCAGCCCCAGCATTTT.

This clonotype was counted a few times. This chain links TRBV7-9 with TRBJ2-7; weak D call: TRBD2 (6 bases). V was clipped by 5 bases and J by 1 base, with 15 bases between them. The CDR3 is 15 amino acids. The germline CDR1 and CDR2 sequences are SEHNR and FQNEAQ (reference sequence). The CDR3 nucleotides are TGTGCCAGCAGCCCGTTTGGGGGAGGTTCCTACGAGCAGTACTTC. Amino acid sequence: CASSPFGGGSYEQYF.

In nucleotides, the CDR3 is TGTGCTAGTGGTTTGGTACAAGGGGCCCCCAATCAGCCCCAGCATTTT. Its protein is CASGLVQGAPNQPQHF. The V gene is TRBV12-5, the J gene TRBJ1-5, with a possible D match to TRBD1 (5 bases). The germline gives CDR1 LGHNT, CDR2 FRNRAP. This CDR3 comprises 16 residues. V lost 0 bases and J lost 3, with 12 bases in between.

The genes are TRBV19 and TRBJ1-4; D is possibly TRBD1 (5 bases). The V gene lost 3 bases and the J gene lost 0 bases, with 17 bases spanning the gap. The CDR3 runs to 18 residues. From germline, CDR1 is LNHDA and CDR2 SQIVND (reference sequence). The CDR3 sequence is CASSILMVGAATNEKLFF. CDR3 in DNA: TGTGCCAGTAGTATTCTGATGGTAGGGGCAGCAACTAATGAAAAACTGTTTTTT.

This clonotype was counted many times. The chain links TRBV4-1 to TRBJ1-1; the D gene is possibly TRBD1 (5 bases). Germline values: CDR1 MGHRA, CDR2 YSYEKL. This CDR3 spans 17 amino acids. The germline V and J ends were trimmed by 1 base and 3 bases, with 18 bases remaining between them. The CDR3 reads CASSQGLPREGHTEAFF. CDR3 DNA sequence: TGCGCCAGCAGCCAAGGACTTCCCAGGGAGGGTCACACTGAAGCTTTCTTT.

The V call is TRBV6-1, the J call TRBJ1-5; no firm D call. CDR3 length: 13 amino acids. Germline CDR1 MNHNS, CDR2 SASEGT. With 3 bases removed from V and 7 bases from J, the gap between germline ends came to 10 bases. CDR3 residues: CASSEPQQQPQHF. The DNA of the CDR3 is TGTGCCAGCAGTGAGCCGCAGCAACAGCCCCAGCATTTT.